This entry lists 24 T cell receptor beta chains sequenced from one sample in a study of CD8 T cells in ankylosing spondylitis. TCRdb independently ran MiXCR on the 5' RACE reads; one entry per CDR3 protein. In the table there are 25,000 to 35,000 distinct CDR3 sequences, 5.3% of which are singletons. The source material was blood, either unsorted or a sorted T cell fraction (not recorded which). Source of these receptors: a female donor with ankylosing spondylitis or in good health (not recorded which).

The sample holds a few counts of this clonotype. J is TRBJ2-5 and V is TRBV9; 10 nucleotides match TRBD2. The germline gives CDR1 SGDLS, CDR2 YYNGEE. Trimming cost V 2 bases and J 4 bases; bases outside gene matches: 8. CDR3 length: 16 amino acids. For the CDR3, the DNA is TGTGCCAGCAGCGTGAGCGGGGGGGCCGCGGGAGAGACCCAGTACTTC. It specifies CASSVSGGAAGETQYF.

The chain's CDR3 is CASSVESGGRMNTEAFF. CDR3 DNA: TGTGCCAGCAGCGTAGAATCGGGCGGCAGGATGAACACTGAAGCTTTCTTT. The V gene is TRBV9, the J gene TRBJ1-1, with D uncertain. CDR1 SGDLS and CDR2 YYNGEE come from the germline V gene. The CDR3 has 17 amino acids. V was cut by 0 bases and J by 0 bases, with 15 bases left in between.

This clonotype was detected ten times or more. The genes are TRBV9 and TRBJ2-3; D perhaps matches TRBD2 (5 bases). The CDR3 has 17 residues. Per the germline V gene, CDR1 is SGDLS and CDR2 is YYNGEE. V dropped 2 bases and J dropped 2 bases, with 18 bases sitting between them. CDR3: CASSVWAGHRTTDTQYF. The CDR3 nucleotides are TGTGCCAGCAGCGTTTGGGCGGGTCACAGAACCACAGATACGCAGTATTTT.

This clonotype appeared many times. The chain couples TRBV9 to TRBJ2-2; 12 positions agree with TRBD1. This CDR3 is built from 17 residues. After removal of 4 bases from V and 7 bases from J, the junction contained 11 bases not matched to a gene. In germline, CDR1 is SGDLS, CDR2 YYNGEE. CDR3: CASSRHRDRGLGGELFF. CDR3 nucleotide sequence: TGTGCCAGCAGCAGACACCGGGACAGGGGGCTAGGCGGGGAGCTGTTTTTT.

This sequence joins TRBV9 and TRBJ1-6; D gene unclear. This CDR3 is built from 14 residues. Germline V gene lookup returns CDR1 SGDLS and CDR2 YYNGEE. V lost 0 bases, J lost 6 bases, and 7 bases lay in between. CDR3 in DNA: TGTGCCAGCAGCGTAGGTTACGGTAATTCACCCCTCCACTTT. Protein product: CASSVGYGNSPLHF.

The chain couples TRBV9 to TRBJ2-7; TRBD2 agrees at 14 bases. The V segment lost 2 bases and the J segment 2 bases; nucleotides outside the gene matches: 6. CDR1 is SGDLS and CDR2 is YYNGEE in the germline V gene. This CDR3 region has 17 residues. Here the CDR3 DNA reads TGTGCCAGCAGCGTCGGGACTAGCGGGAGTCCCCCCTACGAGCAGTACTTC. It yields the protein CASSVGTSGSPPYEQYF.

There are many counts of this clonotype. The genes are TRBV9 and TRBJ2-1; 8 nucleotides agree with TRBD2. The CDR3 extends over 19 amino acids. The V segment lost 0 bases and the J segment 8 bases; nucleotides outside the gene matches: 19. CDR1 and CDR2 from the germline V gene are SGDLS and YYNGEE. CDR3 sequence: CASSVGSTIAGRLGDEQFF. The CDR3 DNA reads TGTGCCAGCAGCGTAGGCTCGACAATAGCGGGGCGCCTTGGGGATGAGCAGTTCTTC.

The chain recombines TRBV9 with TRBJ2-1; TRBD2 matches at 10 bases. The germline gives CDR1 SGDLS, CDR2 YYNGEE. The CDR3 loop spans 13 amino acids. Here the CDR3 reads CASSGGTYNEQFF. Written as DNA, the CDR3 is TGTGCGAGTAGCGGGGGGACCTACAATGAGCAGTTCTTC.

This clonotype showed up many times. The junction shows a germline mismatch at one end, possibly a read error. This sequence joins TRBV9 and TRBJ2-3, with no clear D. CDR1 is SGDLS and CDR2 is YYNGEE in the germline V gene. The CDR3 totals 12 residues. The CDR3 region is CASSVDRAPCGF. Here the CDR3 DNA reads TGTGCCAGCAGCGTAGACCGGGCGCCCTGCGGTTTT.

The sample holds many counts of this clonotype. The chain carries TRBV9 and TRBJ2-7, with a tentative D call TRBD1 (5 bases). CDR3 length: 15 amino acids. Trimming pared 4 bases from V and 2 bases from J, leaving 16 bases between. Germline V CDR1 and CDR2: SGDLS, YYNGEE. The CDR3 region has the DNA TGTGCCAGCAGCCCACAGGAGAGGTCCGCCTACGAGCAGTACTTC. Its protein is CASSPQERSAYEQYF.

By frequency in the sample, this clonotype is medium-sized. This chain connects TRBV9 to TRBJ2-7, with D possibly TRBD2 on 5 matching bases. The V end lost 4 bases, the J end lost 3 bases, and 11 bases lay between the germline ends. The CDR3 covers 13 residues. CDR1 and CDR2 (germline): SGDLS, YYNGEE. The CDR3 protein is CASSPGLFYEQYF. The CDR3 nucleotides are TGTGCCAGCAGCCCCGGACTGTTCTACGAGCAGTACTTC.

The V call is TRBV9, the J call TRBJ2-6, with a possible D match to TRBD1 (6 bases). Germline V gene sequence: CDR1 SGDLS, CDR2 YYNGEE. V lost 0 bases, J lost 6 bases, and 13 bases lay in between. There are 16 residues in the CDR3. In DNA, the CDR3 is TGTGCCAGCAGCGTAGGGGGACACGGATCGGCCAACGTCCTGACTTTC. It specifies CASSVGGHGSANVLTF. The whole variable domain, filled in from reference TRBV9 and TRBJ2-6, reads DSGVTQTPKHLITATGQRVTLRCSPRSGDLSVYWYQQSLDQGLQFLIQYYNGEERAKGNILERFSAQQFPDLHSELNLSSLELGDSALYFCASSVGGHGSANVLTFGAGSRLTVL.

This chain links TRBV9 with TRBJ2-7; D gene uncertain. Per germline, CDR1 SGDLS and CDR2 YYNGEE. The CDR3 runs to 15 residues. The V end was cut by 0 bases, the J end by 3 bases, with 13 bases between. The CDR3 loop reads CASSVAGPENYEQYF. The CDR3 DNA follows: TGTGCCAGCAGCGTAGCAGGTCCCGAGAACTACGAGCAGTACTTC.

Many counts were recorded for this clonotype. The genes are TRBV9 and TRBJ2-1; maybe TRBD1 (7 bases). Trimming removed 4 bases from V and 3 bases from J, with 14 bases in between. The CDR3 length is 15 residues. Germline V CDR1 and CDR2: SGDLS, YYNGEE. For the CDR3, the DNA is TGTGCCAGCAGCCCCGGAGGGGGCGACTACAATGAGCAGTTCTTC. It yields the protein CASSPGGGDYNEQFF.

This clonotype came up many times. The chain links TRBV9 to TRBJ2-3; TRBD1 might be the D (5 bases). Trimming pared 4 bases from V and 4 bases from J, leaving 22 bases between. Looked up from germline, CDR1 is SGDLS and CDR2 is YYNGEE. This CDR3 is built from 17 residues. The CDR3 region has the DNA TGTGCCAGCAGCTCCCAAGGGGTCAGGATTATTTCAGATACGCAGTATTTT. Amino acids: CASSSQGVRIISDTQYF.

The chain carries TRBV9 and TRBJ2-7, with 8 bases identical to TRBD2. CDR1 is SGDLS, CDR2 YYNGEE, per germline. This CDR3 spans 16 amino acids. The V gene end was trimmed by 3 bases and the J gene end by 6 bases; junction bases not matched to a gene: 14. The CDR3 protein is CASSAGPAGVPGEQYF. The CDR3 DNA follows: TGTGCCAGCAGCGCAGGACCAGCGGGAGTTCCAGGCGAGCAGTACTTC.

This clonotype was detected many times. This chain uses TRBV9 with TRBJ2-1; TRBD2 aligns across 10 bases. This CDR3 comprises 15 residues. Germline V lookup: CDR1 SGDLS, CDR2 YYNGEE. Trimming took 4 bases from V and 7 from J; bases not matched to a gene: 8. CDR3 nucleotide sequence: TGTGCCAGCAGCCTAGACCCAGCGGGAGGGAATGAGCAGTTCTTC. Protein sequence: CASSLDPAGGNEQFF.

This clonotype showed up many times. The J gene is TRBJ2-2, the V gene TRBV9; maybe TRBD1 (6 bases). The CDR3 length is 16 residues. With 0 bases removed from V and 7 bases from J, the gap between germline ends came to 16 bases. Germline CDR1 reads SGDLS; CDR2 reads YYNGEE. The CDR3 DNA follows: TGTGCCAGCAGCGTAGGGGACGTAGGGGGTATCGGGGAGCTGTTTTTT. Translation gives CASSVGDVGGIGELFF.

V usage is TRBV9 and J usage is TRBJ2-7; 7 nucleotides align to TRBD1. The germline V gene has CDR1 SGDLS and CDR2 YYNGEE. This CDR3 contains 14 residues. V shed 2 bases and J 1 base; nucleotides not matched to a gene: 3. CDR3 DNA sequence: TGTGCCAGCAGCGTGAGGGACAGTTCCTACGAGCAGTACTTC. The encoded protein is CASSVRDSSYEQYF.

This clonotype was recorded at least ten times. The chain links TRBV9 to TRBJ2-1; tentative D call: TRBD2 (6 bases). The CDR3 runs 15 residues. Deletions cut 1 base from V and 3 bases from J, with 11 bases between. Per the germline V gene, CDR1 is SGDLS and CDR2 is YYNGEE. The CDR3 loop is CASSVSSEDYNEQFF. The DNA of the CDR3 is TGTGCCAGCAGCGTATCTAGCGAGGACTACAATGAGCAGTTCTTC.

This clonotype showed up many times. The chain carries TRBV9 and TRBJ2-2, with D unclear. This CDR3 spans 12 amino acids. CDR1 is SGDLS, CDR2 YYNGEE, per germline. V shed 0 bases and J shed 7 bases, with 4 bases lying between them. This chain's CDR3 is CASSVASGELFF. The CDR3 DNA sequence: TGTGCCAGCAGCGTAGCTAGCGGGGAGCTGTTTTTT.

Ten or more counts support this clonotype. CDR3 coding DNA: TGTGCCAGCAGCAAATCTGCCACAGCGGGGGTCTTC. Its protein product is CASSKSATAGVF. The V call is TRBV21-1, the J call TRBJ2-1; TRBD2 was called by the table and not checked on the DNA. TRBV21-1 has pseudogene status. There are 12 residues in the CDR3.

This clonotype was counted ten times or more. The chain joins TRBV9 to TRBJ2-7; D unresolved. CDR3 length: 14 residues. Per the germline V gene, CDR1 is SGDLS and CDR2 is YYNGEE. V lost 3 bases, J lost 3 bases, and 13 bases lay in between. The CDR3 is CASSANTMSYEQYF. The CDR3 nucleotides are TGTGCCAGCAGCGCTAATACAATGAGCTACGAGCAGTACTTC.

This clonotype was recorded at least ten times. The chain uses TRBV27 and TRBJ2-5; TRBD2 agrees at 8 bases. The CDR3 runs to 14 residues. Looked up from germline, CDR1 is MNHEY and CDR2 is SMNVEV (reference sequence). The DNA for the CDR3 is TGTGCTTCCGGGGGGGCGCGGGCGGGAGAGACCCAGTACTTC. As protein: CASGGARAGETQYF.